This TCR beta chain was sequenced during a study of blood T cell repertoires in COVID-19. The authors' processing: Amplification from reference gene primers served as the basis for estimated nucleated cell counts. Clones were sequenced by immunoSEQ multiplex PCR, and TCRdb holds only the in-frame ones, with some missing. The DNA was the basis for D and trimming; V, J and clone size are from that table. Here the sample spans 300,000 to 350,000 clones, 75% to 95% being singletons. V lost 3 bases and J 5 bases, leaving 7 bases between the germline ends. CDR3 length: 12 amino acids. Germline CDR1 reads SGHNT; CDR2 reads YYREEE (reference sequence).

The V gene is TRBV5-4, the J gene TRBJ2-3, with unresolved D. What was sequenced was peripheral blood. The TCR was taken from a woman in her thirties with COVID-19, enrolled during active disease. As DNA, the CDR3 is TGTGCCAGCAGCTCGACTCTAGATACGCAGTATTTT. Translation gives CASSSTLDTQYF.